This is a list of T cell receptor beta chains from one sample in a study of blood T cell repertoires in COVID-19. Profiled with immunoSEQ multiplex PCR; TCRdb holds only in-frame clones, not every one. The top ten hold approximately 7% of the sample, which has 150,000 to 200,000 clones, around 77% seen once. What was sequenced was peripheral blood. All receptors derive from a man between 65 and 80 years old with active or convalescent COVID-19. The CDR3 runs from the conserved cysteine through the conserved F or W. The D gene is left open where the match is weak. Expanded clones are given a class, and other clones once, few, many or no size at all.

d_gene,v_gene,j_gene,abundance,CDR3nt,CDR3aa
NA,TRBV5-4,TRBJ2-3,NA,TGTGCCAGCAGCGAGGAGCCGGTGGGCACAGATACGCAGTATTTT,CASSEEPVGTDTQYF
NA,TRBV4-1,TRBJ1-3,NA,TGCGCCAGCAGCCCCCTTCTTGCAGGGACTGGAAACACCATATATTTT,CASSPLLAGTGNTIYF
NA,TRBV28,TRBJ1-2,few,TGTGCCAGCAGTTTGGCCAATCTCTCTGGCTACACCTTC,CASSLANLSGYTF
NA,TRBV18,TRBJ2-4,NA,TGTGCCAGCTCACCGCCCCCTGACAGTCACAAAAACATTCAGTACTTC,CASSPPPDSHKNIQYF
TRBD1,TRBV10-3,TRBJ2-7,NA,TGTGCCATCACTAGGACAGGTACCTACGAGCAGTACTTC,CAITRTGTYEQYF
NA,TRBV3-1/TRBV3-2,TRBJ2-2,NA,TGTGCCAGCAGCCAAGATCGAGGCACCGGGGAGCTGTTTTTT,CASSQDRGTGELFF
NA,TRBV5-6,TRBJ1-2,NA,TGTGCCAGCAGCTTTGTGGGGGGCTATGGCTACACCTTC,CASSFVGGYGYTF
NA,TRBV18,TRBJ2-7,NA,TGTGCCAGCTCACGTTACTCCTACGAGCAGTACTTC,CASSRYSYEQYF
TRBD1,TRBV19,TRBJ1-2,NA,TGTGCCACCGCGACGGCGGGACAGGGCCCTAACTATGGCTACACCTTC,CATATAGQGPNYGYTF
TRBD1,TRBV28,TRBJ1-5,once,TGTGCCAGCAGCGATGAGACAGGGGCCGACCAGCCCCAGCATTTT,CASSDETGADQPQHF
TRBD1,TRBV18,TRBJ1-3,NA,TGTGCCAGCTCACCCTGGGACAGTTCCTCTGGAAACACCATATATTTT,CASSPWDSSSGNTIYF
TRBD1,TRBV9,TRBJ2-5,NA,TGTGCCAGCAGCACTGGGACAGGGGGCTTCTCTGAGACCCAGTACTTC,CASSTGTGGFSETQYF
TRBD1,TRBV5-1,TRBJ1-2,NA,TGCGCCAGCACGCAACAGGGGAACTATGGCTACACCTTC,CASTQQGNYGYTF
NA,TRBV4-3,TRBJ2-7,NA,TGCGCCAGCAGCCAAGACTCTCCAGGGCCCTACGAGCAGTACTTC,CASSQDSPGPYEQYF
NA,TRBV6-2/TRBV6-3,TRBJ2-1,NA,TGTGCCAGCAGTTACTCGCGGGTTGGGAATGAGCAGTTCTTC,CASSYSRVGNEQFF
TRBD2,TRBV7-2,TRBJ2-1,NA,TGTGCCAGCAGCTCACTAGCGGGAGTTTCCGATGAGCAGTTCTTC,CASSSLAGVSDEQFF
TRBD2,TRBV5-1,TRBJ2-2,NA,TGCGCCAGCAGCCTAGGGACTAGCGGGGACGGGGAGCTGTTTTTT,CASSLGTSGDGELFF
NA,TRBV5-1,TRBJ2-7,many,TGCGCCAGCAGCTTGGAGTCTAGTGGCTACGAGCAGTACTTC,CASSLESSGYEQYF
TRBD1,TRBV19,TRBJ1-2,NA,TGTGCCAGTAGGAAAAGGGACAGGCCCTATGGCTACACCTTC,CASRKRDRPYGYTF
NA,TRBV2,TRBJ2-3,NA,TGTGCCAGCAGTGGCAGGGATACGCAGTATTTT,CASSGRDTQYF
NA,TRBV6-6,TRBJ1-1,few,TGTGCCAGCAGAACCTCGGACACTGAAGCTTTCTTT,CASRTSDTEAFF
NA,TRBV30,TRBJ2-7,once,TGTGCCTGGAGTTCAGGGGGGCCCTACGAGCAGTACTTC,CAWSSGGPYEQYF
TRBD1,TRBV4-2,TRBJ1-1,NA,TGTGCCAGCAGCCAAGAGAGGCAGGGGGCGATTTGGACTGAAGCTTTCTTT,CASSQERQGAIWTEAFF
NA,TRBV15,TRBJ1-2,few,TGTGCCACCAGCAGAGTGCGCAGGGGAAGTGGCTACACCTTC,CATSRVRRGSGYTF
TRBD2,TRBV18,TRBJ2-2,NA,TGTGCCAGCTCACCGGGACTAGCCCAATCCGGGGAGCTGTTTTTT,CASSPGLAQSGELFF
TRBD2,TRBV5-1,TRBJ2-5,once,TGCGCCAGCAGCTTGGGACTAGCGGCCAACCAAGAGACCCAGTACTTC,CASSLGLAANQETQYF
NA,TRBV10-3,TRBJ1-3,NA,TGTGCCATCAGTGAGTCGCTGTCGGGAGGTGGAAACACCATATATTTT,CAISESLSGGGNTIYF
NA,TRBV24-1,TRBJ2-1,once,TGTGCCCCCCTAGTCTACGCTAGCGCGGAAAGGGATGGGTCAAATGAGCAGTTCTTC,CAPLVYASAERDGSNEQFF
TRBD2,TRBV11-3,TRBJ2-1,NA,TGTGCCAGCAGCAATAGCGGGGGGGCATACAATGAGCAGTTCTTC,CASSNSGGAYNEQFF
TRBD2,TRBV3-1/TRBV3-2,TRBJ2-1,NA,TGTGCCAGCAGCTACGGGGGGGACTACAATGAGCAGTTCTTC,CASSYGGDYNEQFF
TRBD2,TRBV7-7,TRBJ2-5,once,TGTGCTAGCAGCAAACGCCCTGGACTAGCGGGAATAAACCAAGAGACCCAGTACTTC,CASSKRPGLAGINQETQYF
NA,TRBV7-2,TRBJ2-7,NA,TGTGCCAGCAGCTTAGTAGCGGACGAGCAGTACTTC,CASSLVADEQYF
NA,TRBV7-2,TRBJ2-4,NA,TGTGCCAGCAGCTTAGAGGGGAGGAACATTCAGTACTTC,CASSLEGRNIQYF
TRBD1,TRBV4-3,TRBJ1-2,NA,TGCGCCAGCAGTGGACAGGGGGGAACTTCTAACTATGGCTACACCTTC,CASSGQGGTSNYGYTF
TRBD1,TRBV5-6,TRBJ1-2,NA,TGTGCCAGCAGCTTGTCGTATAGGGACAGCCAATGGACCTTC,CASSLSYRDSQWTF
NA,TRBV12-5,TRBJ2-3,NA,TGTGCTAGTGGTTTGGGGACTAGCACAGATACGCAGTATTTT,CASGLGTSTDTQYF
TRBD1,TRBV7-6,TRBJ2-1,NA,TGTGCCAGCAGCTCTACAGCCGGGACAGCGACCTACAATGAGCAGTTCTTC,CASSSTAGTATYNEQFF
TRBD2,TRBV6-1,TRBJ2-5,few,TGTGCCAGCATTCGGACCCAGCGGGAGGGGCAGACCCAGTACTTC,CASIRTQREGQTQYF
TRBD1,TRBV6-5,TRBJ1-5,NA,TGTGCCAGCAGTTCCGGGACAGGGTATACTCAGCCCCAGCATTTT,CASSSGTGYTQPQHF
TRBD1,TRBV18,TRBJ2-1,few,TGTGCCAGCTCGCGTACCCCGGGACAGGGGGCCCTCTACAATGAGCAGTTCTTC,CASSRTPGQGALYNEQFF
NA,TRBV12-3/TRBV12-4,TRBJ1-1,NA,TGTGCCAGCAGGCCCAGGGTGGACACTGAAGCTTTCTTT,CASRPRVDTEAFF
NA,TRBV18,TRBJ1-5,NA,TGTGCCAGCTCACCCCAGAATAGCAATCAGCCCCAGCATTTT,CASSPQNSNQPQHF
NA,TRBV7-2,TRBJ1-2,once,TGTGCCAGCAGCTTAGTCGCGGGAGGCGCGGATGGCTACACCTTC,CASSLVAGGADGYTF
NA,TRBV6-5,TRBJ1-5,NA,TGTGCCAGCCGCGGACAGAACAATCAGCCCCAGCATTTT,CASRGQNNQPQHF
NA,TRBV14,TRBJ1-2,NA,TGTGCCAGCAGCCGCGGGATAAGCTATGGCTACACCTTC,CASSRGISYGYTF
NA,TRBV6-5,TRBJ1-2,NA,TGTGCCAGCAGCTCCCGGGACACTTATGGCTACACCTTC,CASSSRDTYGYTF
TRBD1,TRBV3-1/TRBV3-2,TRBJ1-1,NA,TGTGCCAGCAGCCGTCAGGGGGTAACTGAAGCTTTCTTT,CASSRQGVTEAFF
NA,TRBV11-2,TRBJ2-1,NA,TGTGCCACCACCTCAAGGGACATTTACAATGAGCAGTTCTTC,CATTSRDIYNEQFF
TRBD2,TRBV13,TRBJ2-6,NA,TGTGCCAGCAGCTTATTAGGGGAAGCGGGGAGCTCTGGGGCCAACGTCCTGACTTTC,CASSLLGEAGSSGANVLTF
TRBD2,TRBV28,TRBJ2-7,NA,TGTGCCAGCAGTCCCCTAAGCGGGGGTTACGAGCAGTACTTC,CASSPLSGGYEQYF
NA,TRBV10-1,TRBJ1-2,NA,TGCGCCAGCAGTGAAGGACATGACTATGGCTACACCTTC,CASSEGHDYGYTF
TRBD2,TRBV3-1/TRBV3-2,TRBJ2-3,NA,TGTGCCAGCAGCCAGACCCTCCCTAGGACTAGCGGGAGTGATACGCAGTATTTT,CASSQTLPRTSGSDTQYF
NA,TRBV7-8,TRBJ2-5,NA,TGTGCCTCGGCGCTAGCGCCCCAAGAGACCCAGTACTTC,CASALAPQETQYF